The T cell receptor beta chain under discussion was sequenced for a study of blood T cell repertoires in COVID-19. Study-level information: Collection of acute and convalescent COVID-19 samples took place in the United States, Italy and Spain. The cDNA or gDNA used as material had been derived from T cells, B-cell-depleted T cells, or PBMCs.

The authors' processing: Reference gene primer amplification gave nucleated cell count estimates. The assay was immunoSEQ multiplex PCR, and TCRdb's table has in-frame clones only and misses some. That table supplies the V and J calls and clone size; D and trimming were determined from the DNA. Of about 100,000 clones in the sample, about 77% were seen once. The source material was peripheral blood. The TCR originated in a man in his 70s with active or convalescent COVID-19.

In nucleotides, the CDR3 is TGTGCCAGCAGCGTAGTACAGGGGAAGGCCGGGGAGCTGTTTTTT. It translates to CASSVVQGKAGELFF. This sequence joins TRBV9 and TRBJ2-2; 7 bases agree with TRBD1. Germline V gene sequence: CDR1 SGDLS, CDR2 YYNGEE. The CDR3 has 15 amino acids. With V trimmed by 0 bases and J by 6 bases, 5 bases remained unmatched.